The present T cell receptor beta chain was sequenced within a study of T cell responses to AZD1222 COVID-19 vaccine. Overall study results and limits: Among the donors, most were white British and more were female, and clonal diversity was possibly underestimated. Scientists sampled the repertoires only once the peak T cell response had passed. Vaccine-related CD4 TCRs covered spike, predominating at 160-218 and 743-854.

This table comes from immunoSEQ multiplex PCR, and its TCRdb copy is limited to in-frame clones, with some not included. The table includes tens of thousands of clones, roughly 90% detected once. This CDR3 comprises 13 residues. V gave up 3 bases and J gave up 4 bases, with 10 bases separating them. Germline V gene sequence: CDR1 SQVTM, CDR2 ANQGSEA. Turning to this clone: What it binds is unknown.

Sequencing used peripheral blood, obtained on day 0 of AZD1222 vaccination. The receptor was isolated from an adult in good health. The J gene is TRBJ2-1, the V gene TRBV29-1; no firm D call. The CDR3 DNA reads TGCAGCGTTGACGGCACTACTTACAATGAGCAGTTCTTC. Protein sequence: CSVDGTTYNEQFF.